The 27 T cell receptor beta chains reported below all come from one sample, sequenced in a study of technical replicates of blood from several donors. Produced via immunoSEQ multiplex PCR; TCRdb's table is partial and in-frame only. The sample has 55,000 to 75,000 clones, around 92% seen once. The material sequenced was PBMCs. The receptors derive from a human donor in good health. Some clones in this sample may be carry-over from other donors' samples.

The V and J genes are TRBV6-1 and TRBJ2-1; TRBD2 aligns across 7 bases. CDR1 is MNHNS, CDR2 SASEGT, per germline. The CDR3 covers 12 residues. V was clipped by 11 bases and J by 1 base; unmatched bases: 2. CDR3 bases: TGTGCCGGGGGAGGGTCCTACAATGAGCAGTTCTTC. This sequence encodes CAGGGSYNEQFF.

This clone was observed once. The chain carries TRBV7-6 and TRBJ2-7, with 11 bases lining up with TRBD1. Looked up from germline, CDR1 is SGHVS and CDR2 is FNYEAQ. This CDR3 spans 14 amino acids. V gave up 1 base and J gave up 6 bases; unmatched junction bases: 2. The CDR3 sequence is CASSLEGQGGEQYF. In nucleotides, the CDR3 is TGTGCCAGCAGCTTAGAGGGACAGGGGGGCGAGCAGTACTTC. The whole variable domain, filled in from reference TRBV7-6 and TRBJ2-7, reads GAGVSQSPRYKVTKRGQDVALRCDPISGHVSLYWYRQALGQGPEFLTYFNYEAQQDKSGLPNDRFSAERPEGSISTLTIQRTEQRDSAMYRCASSLEGQGGEQYFGPGTRLTVT.

V gene TRBV30 combines with J gene TRBJ1-5, with D possibly being TRBD1 (6 bases). The CDR3 covers 16 residues. Trimming cost V 1 base and J 0 bases, with 13 bases left between them. Germline CDR1 is GTSNPN and CDR2 is SVGIG (reference sequence). This CDR3 is CAWSGAGAYSNQPQHF. CDR3 in DNA: TGTGCCTGGAGTGGGGCGGGGGCCTATAGCAATCAGCCCCAGCATTTT.

The chain combines TRBV6-5 with TRBJ2-7; 9 bases map to TRBD2. V shed 2 bases and J 3 bases; nucleotides not matched to a gene: 5. In germline, CDR1 is MNHEY, CDR2 SVGAGI. The length of the CDR3 is 15 residues. The CDR3 sequence: CASSYASSGNYEQYF. The CDR3 DNA follows: TGTGCCAGCAGTTACGCGTCTAGCGGGAACTACGAGCAGTACTTC.

The chain has TRBV6-1 and TRBJ2-7; possibly TRBD1 for D (6 bases). This CDR3 contains 13 residues. V lost 2 bases to trimming and J lost 2 bases, with 7 bases between them. CDR1 is MNHNS, CDR2 SASEGT, per germline. CDR3 DNA: TGTGCCAGCAGTGAATGGGGGCCCTACGAGCAGTACTTC. Translating gives CASSEWGPYEQYF.

The chain has TRBV2 and TRBJ1-6; 7 bases are shared with TRBD1. Germline V gene lookup returns CDR1 SNHLY and CDR2 FYNNEI. The trim removed 5 bases at V and 6 bases at J, leaving 7 bases unmatched. This CDR3 is 15 amino acids long. The CDR3 loop reads CASSSGQALNSPLHF. As DNA, the CDR3 is TGTGCCAGCAGTTCTGGACAGGCACTTAATTCACCCCTCCACTTT. Full variable domain (remainder filled in from reference TRBV2 and TRBJ1-6): EPEVTQTPSHQVTQMGQEVILRCVPISNHLYFYWYRQILGQKVEFLVSFYNNEISEKSEIFDDQFSVERPDGSNFTLKIRSTKLEDSAMYFCASSSGQALNSPLHFGNGTRLTVT.

The V call is TRBV6-5, the J call TRBJ2-5; 7 bases agree with TRBD2. The CDR3 sequence is 14 residues long. With V trimmed by 8 bases and J by 2 bases, 8 bases remained unmatched. Germline V gene lookup returns CDR1 MNHEY and CDR2 SVGAGI. CDR3 region: CASRGGEAQETQYF. The CDR3 bases are TGTGCCAGCCGGGGAGGGGAGGCACAAGAGACCCAGTACTTC.

The chain employs TRBV7-3 and TRBJ1-3; D is possibly TRBD1 (5 bases). This CDR3 spans 15 amino acids. Germline lookup yields CDR1 SGHTA and CDR2 FQGTGA. With 0 bases removed from V and 16 bases from J, the gap between germline ends came to 22 bases. CDR3 amino acids: CASSLTGGQGTPLYF. The CDR3 coding sequence is TGTGCCAGCAGCTTAACTGGCGGTCAGGGCACACCTCTCTATTTT. The full variable domain, rest sourced from reference TRBV7-3 and TRBJ1-3, is GAGVSQTPSNKVTEKGKYVELRCDPISGHTALYWYRQSLGQGPEFLIYFQGTGAADDSGLPNDRFFAVRPEGSVSTLKIQRTERGDSAVYLCASSLTGGQGTPLYFGEGSWLTVV.

In its sample, this clone was seen once. The rearrangement links TRBV10-3 to TRBJ1-1; TRBD1 agrees at 7 bases. With 5 bases clipped from V and 1 base from J, the junction kept 7 bases outside the gene matches. Germline V lookup: CDR1 ENHRY, CDR2 SYGVKD. The CDR3 sequence is 15 residues long. In DNA form, the CDR3 reads TGTGCCATCAGTAATTCAGGGGGAGGGAACACTGAAGCTTTCTTT. Its protein product is CAISNSGGGNTEAFF.

The chain is built from TRBV6-4 and TRBJ2-3; 14 bases agree with TRBD2. This CDR3 is built from 16 residues. Germline CDR1 and CDR2: MRHNA and SNTAGT. J gave up 6 bases and V 2 bases, and 4 bases lay outside the gene matches. CDR3 nucleotide sequence: TGTGCCAGCAGTGACGGGACTAGCGGGAGTCCGGATACGCAGTATTTT. It is translated as CASSDGTSGSPDTQYF.

This clone has a single count. The chain has TRBV19 and TRBJ1-2; D uncertain. The CDR3 is 13 amino acids. Germline V CDR1 and CDR2: LNHDA, SQIVND (reference sequence). Trimming shortened V by 6 bases and J by 2 bases, and 10 bases separated the two germline ends. This chain's CDR3 is CASRLSGNYGYTF. CDR3 DNA sequence: TGTGCCAGTAGGCTCTCGGGGAACTATGGCTACACCTTC.

The chain links TRBV30 to TRBJ1-5, with D uncertain. V was clipped by 2 bases and J by 5 bases, with 10 bases between them. Germline V gives CDR1 GTSNPN, CDR2 SVGIG (reference sequence). This CDR3 is 13 amino acids long. The CDR3 reads CAWSLRTDQPQHF. The DNA for the CDR3 is TGTGCCTGGAGTCTTCGTACGGATCAGCCCCAGCATTTT.

The rearrangement links TRBV30 to TRBJ2-1; 7 bases are a match to TRBD2. In germline, CDR1 is GTSNPN, CDR2 SVGIG (reference sequence). CDR3 length: 15 residues. Losses at the gene ends were 5 bases for V and 2 bases for J; bases not matched to a gene: 9. This chain's CDR3 is CAWGPYLAAYNEQFF. CDR3 coding DNA: TGTGCCTGGGGCCCCTACCTAGCGGCCTACAATGAGCAGTTCTTC.

This sequence joins TRBV21-1 and TRBJ2-7; TRBD2, the table's D call, was not compared with the DNA. TRBV21-1 constitutes a pseudogene. The length of the CDR3 is 14 residues. The CDR3 nucleotides are TGTGCCAGCAGCGTACGGGAGGGCCCCCACGAGCAGTACTTC. As protein: CASSVREGPHEQYF.

V usage is TRBV4-3 and J usage is TRBJ1-1; 9 bases fit TRBD1. This CDR3 is built from 15 residues. The trim removed 3 bases at V and 1 base at J, leaving 3 bases unmatched. Per germline, CDR1 LGHNA and CDR2 YSLEER. CDR3 nucleotide sequence: TGCGCCAGCAGCCACCTGGGACAGGGGAACACTGAAGCTTTCTTT. Protein product: CASSHLGQGNTEAFF.

The chain uses TRBV7-7 and TRBJ2-1; 11 positions agree with TRBD1. Germline trimming cut 5 bases from V and 5 bases from J; bases unmatched to any gene: 2. The CDR3 sequence is 14 residues long. CDR1 and CDR2 (germline): SSHAT, FNYEAQ (reference sequence). CDR3 sequence reads: CASSVDRGHNEQFF. The CDR3 DNA is TGTGCCAGCAGCGTGGACAGGGGGCACAATGAGCAGTTCTTC.

The chain couples TRBV7-2 to TRBJ2-1; perhaps TRBD2 as D (5 bases). The CDR3 covers 17 residues. V was trimmed by 1 base and J by 0 bases, leaving 13 bases between them. Germline loops: CDR1 SGHTA, CDR2 FQGNSA. This CDR3 is CASSLGPLRGSYNEQFF. The CDR3 coding sequence is TGTGCCAGCAGCTTAGGCCCCCTCCGGGGCTCCTACAATGAGCAGTTCTTC.

The chain combines TRBV5-1 with TRBJ2-3; perhaps TRBD1 as D (5 bases). The CDR3 runs to 14 residues. Per germline, CDR1 SGHRS and CDR2 YFSETQ. Trimming took off 4 bases at V and 1 base at J, with 10 bases between the two ends. The chain's CDR3 is CASSKGSGTDTQYF. CDR3 nucleotide sequence: TGCGCCAGCAGCAAGGGGTCGGGCACAGATACGCAGTATTTT.

The genes are TRBV6-5 and TRBJ2-1; 7 bases line up with TRBD1. The CDR3 has 11 amino acids. V shed 11 bases and J 5 bases; nucleotides not matched to a gene: 3. From germline, CDR1 is MNHEY and CDR2 SVGAGI. The CDR3 region is CASQGNNEQFF. The CDR3 nucleotides are TGTGCCTCACAGGGGAACAATGAGCAGTTCTTC.

The chain links TRBV5-5 to TRBJ1-2; possible D gene TRBD1, 6 bases. The CDR3 consists of 14 residues. The germline CDR1 and CDR2 sequences are SGHKS and YYEKEE (reference sequence). Trimming removed 1 base from V and 8 bases from J, with 15 bases in between. CDR3 sequence reads: CASSLITGMGGYTF. The CDR3 bases are TGTGCCAGCAGCTTGATAACAGGGATGGGGGGCTACACCTTC. Drawing the rest from reference TRBV5-5 and TRBJ1-2, the complete variable domain is DAGVTQSPTHLIKTRGQQVTLRCSPISGHKSVSWYQQVLGQGPQFIFQYYEKEERGRGNFPDRFSARQFPNYSSELNVNALLLGDSALYLCASSLITGMGGYTFGSGTRLTVV.

The chain is built from TRBV19 and TRBJ1-2, with D unclear. The CDR3 length is 14 residues. Germline assignment: CDR1 LNHDA and CDR2 SQIVND (reference sequence). V lost 5 bases to trimming and J lost 7 bases, with 17 bases between them. The CDR3 sequence is CASSPRLRPFGYTF. In DNA, the CDR3 is TGTGCCAGTAGTCCCCGGTTGCGTCCTTTTGGCTACACCTTC.

V and J are TRBV9 and TRBJ2-1, with TRBD2 matching 7 bases. The V gene end was trimmed by 0 bases and the J gene end by 7 bases; junction bases not matched to a gene: 4. The CDR3 spans 14 residues. The germline V gene encodes CDR1 SGDLS and CDR2 YYNGEE. The CDR3 reads CASSVAGGRNEQFF. CDR3 nucleotides: TGTGCCAGCAGCGTAGCGGGAGGTCGGAATGAGCAGTTCTTC.

This clone appeared a single time. The chain is built from TRBV27 and TRBJ1-2; tentative D call: TRBD1 (5 bases). Germline values: CDR1 MNHEY, CDR2 SMNVEV (reference sequence). The length of the CDR3 is 15 residues. V lost 7 bases, J lost 1 base, and 16 bases lay in between. Here the CDR3 DNA reads TGTGCCAGCACCTTGGGATGGGGACTTAACTATGGCTACACCTTC. Its translation is CASTLGWGLNYGYTF.

The chain employs TRBV7-2 and TRBJ2-2; maybe TRBD2 (5 bases). CDR3 length: 15 amino acids. V lost 0 bases, J lost 7 bases, and 12 bases lay in between. Germline CDR1 reads SGHTA; CDR2 reads FQGNSA. DNA for the CDR3: TGTGCCAGCAGCTTAGCGGCCTCCCGGGGCGGGGAGCTGTTTTTT. Translated: CASSLAASRGGELFF.

The rearrangement uses TRBV11-3 and TRBJ2-1, with a possible D match to TRBD1 (6 bases). The CDR3 runs 13 residues. V gave up 11 bases and J gave up 7 bases, with 18 bases separating them. Germline CDR1 SGHNT, CDR2 YENEEA. The CDR3 spells CASRARGGNEQFF. CDR3 DNA sequence: TGTGCCTCCAGGGCCAGGGGTGGAAATGAGCAGTTCTTC. Together with reference TRBV11-3 and TRBJ2-1, the CDR3 gives the full variable domain: EAGVVQSPRYKIIEKKQPVAFWCNPISGHNTLYWYLQNLGQGPELLIRYENEEAVDDSQLPKDRFSAERLKGVDSTLKIQPAELGDSAVYLCASRARGGNEQFFGPGTRLTVL.

CDR3 region: CSVVRRGETQYF. The CDR3 DNA follows: TGCAGCGTTGTACGGAGGGGAGAGACCCAGTACTTC. V gene TRBV29-1 combines with J gene TRBJ2-5, with TRBD2 as a possible D gene (6 bases). V lost 4 bases and J lost 4, with 10 bases in between. CDR1 and CDR2 from the germline V gene are SQVTM and ANQGSEA. The CDR3 is made up of 12 amino acids.

V gene TRBV7-6 combines with J gene TRBJ2-1; 11 bases align to TRBD2. The junction had 8 bases not matched to a gene; V was cut back by 8 bases and J by 8 bases. Looked up from germline, CDR1 is SGHVS and CDR2 is FNYEAQ. The CDR3 is made up of 14 amino acids. CDR3 residues: CASLKLAGAYEQFF. The CDR3 coding sequence is TGTGCCAGCCTGAAACTAGCGGGAGCGTATGAGCAGTTCTTC.